This T cell receptor beta chain was sequenced during a study of CD8 T cells in ankylosing spondylitis. Study-wide findings and caveats: Enrichment of disease-linked clones was reportedly significant in matched ankylosing spondylitis synovial fluid. Certain motif variants had earlier appeared in reactive arthritis synovial fluid and blood. Apparently characteristic of ankylosing spondylitis blood was a TCR beta motif (fewer than 10 highly homologous variants).

This clonotype was seen more than once but under ten times. Its antigen remains unknown. Germline assignment: CDR1 SGDLS and CDR2 YYNGEE. Trimming left V 0 bases short and J 7 bases short, with 14 bases between. The CDR3 length is 15 residues. Construction of TCR beta libraries was performed using quantitative 5'-RACE with molecular barcodes. One entry per CDR3 protein results from TCRdb running MiXCR on the 5' RACE reads. Of about 260,000 distinct CDR3 sequences in the sample, around 20% were seen once. The clonotype comes from a male donor with ankylosing spondylitis or in good health (not recorded which). This chain connects TRBV9 to TRBJ2-1; D may be TRBD2 (6 bases). Material for sequencing was blood, either unsorted or a sorted T cell fraction (not recorded which). CDR3: CASSVVGGTGNEQFF. Written as DNA, the CDR3 is TGTGCCAGCAGCGTAGTCGGAGGGACCGGGAATGAGCAGTTCTTC.